Presented here are 9 T cell receptor beta chains from one specimen sequenced in a study of T cell changes during pregnancy in multiple sclerosis. Only in-frame clones appear in the TCRdb table, and some are missing; sequencing was by immunoSEQ multiplex PCR. Here the sample spans tens of thousands of clones, over 75% being singletons. The source was CD8+ T cells from peripheral blood mononuclear cells, collected before pregnancy. The receptors were sampled from a female donor with multiple sclerosis, enrolled in a pregnancy study.

The rearrangement links TRBV10-3 to TRBJ2-1; D is possibly TRBD1 (7 bases). The CDR3 is 16 amino acids. The V and J ends lost 3 bases and 7 bases respectively, with 19 bases between them. Germline CDR1 reads ENHRY; CDR2 reads SYGVKD. CDR3 sequence reads: CAISDPQGRMGNEQFF. CDR3 nucleotides: TGTGCCATCAGTGACCCACAGGGGAGGATGGGTAATGAGCAGTTCTTC.

In its sample, this clone was seen a few times. This chain links TRBV7-6 with TRBJ1-1; 9 nucleotides align to TRBD1. The length of the CDR3 is 15 residues. V shed 5 bases, J shed 6 bases, and the junction held 10 bases outside the gene matches. Germline lookup yields CDR1 SGHVS and CDR2 FNYEAQ. This CDR3 is CASSPGTGSRAEAFF. CDR3 nucleotide sequence: TGTGCCAGCAGCCCTGGGACAGGGTCCAGGGCTGAAGCTTTCTTT.

J is TRBJ2-5 and V is TRBV25-1, with a weak D call TRBD2 (6 bases). Trimming removed 10 bases from V and 5 bases from J, with 14 bases in between. Germline V gene lookup returns CDR1 MGHDK and CDR2 SYGVNS. This CDR3 contains 12 residues. CDR3 residues: CATEGDLETQYF. CDR3 bases: TGTGCCACGGAGGGAGATTTGGAGACCCAGTACTTC.

This rearrangement joins TRBV15 to TRBJ2-5, with 8 bases matching TRBD1. CDR1 LNHNV and CDR2 YYDKDF come from the germline V gene (reference sequence). The CDR3 totals 13 residues. V dropped 5 bases and J dropped 5; count of bases not matched to a gene: 4. The CDR3 sequence: CATSSGQAETQYF. In nucleotides, the CDR3 is TGTGCCACCAGCTCGGGACAGGCGGAGACCCAGTACTTC.

This chain links TRBV19 with TRBJ2-3; maybe TRBD2 (5 bases). This CDR3 contains 13 residues. Trimming took 5 bases from V and 5 from J, leaving 11 bases between them. Per the germline V gene, CDR1 is LNHDA and CDR2 is SQIVND (reference sequence). As DNA, the CDR3 is TGTGCCAGTAGTGTACTAGACGGAGATACGCAGTATTTT. Its translation is CASSVLDGDTQYF.

The chain uses TRBV29-1 and TRBJ2-3; 11 bases agree with TRBD2. The V segment lost 3 bases and the J segment 5 bases; nucleotides outside the gene matches: 10. This CDR3 region has 16 residues. CDR1 and CDR2 (germline): SQVTM, ANQGSEA. The CDR3 nucleotides read TGCAGCGTTGACGGGTTAGCGGGGGGGCCGGGAGATACGCAGTATTTT. The encoded protein is CSVDGLAGGPGDTQYF.

The chain joins TRBV19 to TRBJ2-5, with a possible D match to TRBD2 (7 bases). The CDR3 runs 14 residues. The germline V gene encodes CDR1 LNHDA and CDR2 SQIVND (reference sequence). V was clipped by 8 bases and J by 5 bases, with 18 bases between them. DNA of the CDR3: TGTGCCAGTTCTGGACTAGGGGGTTTGGAGACCCAGTACTTC. As protein: CASSGLGGLETQYF. The full variable domain, completed using reference TRBV19 and TRBJ2-5, is DGGITQSPKYLFRKEGQNVTLSCEQNLNHDAMYWYRQDPGQGLRLIYYSQIVNDFQKGDIAEGYSVSREKKESFPLTVTSAQKNPTAFYLCASSGLGGLETQYFGPGTRLLVL.

The chain is built from TRBV7-8 and TRBJ1-3; D is perhaps TRBD1 (5 bases). V lost 2 bases and J 7 bases, leaving 21 bases between the germline ends. Germline CDR1 is SGHVS and CDR2 is FQNEAQ. The CDR3 has 17 residues. The CDR3 reads CASSLIVGGLIENTIYF. CDR3 coding DNA: TGTGCCAGCAGCTTAATTGTGGGGGGATTGATTGAGAACACCATATATTTT.

This clone appeared once. The chain joins TRBV5-1 to TRBJ1-6, with TRBD1 matching 9 bases. Germline-derived CDR1 and CDR2 are SGHRS and YFSETQ. The V segment lost 3 bases and the J segment 16 bases; nucleotides outside the gene matches: 23. The CDR3 has 18 amino acids. As DNA, the CDR3 is TGCGCCAGCAGCTCGACGTGGATCAACCGGGACAGGGATTTGGGGCTCCACTTT. It translates to CASSSTWINRDRDLGLHF.